The 14 T cell receptor beta chains listed next were all sequenced from one sample in a study of yellow fever vaccine responses in identical twins. TCRdb independently ran MiXCR on the RT-PCR reads; one entry per CDR3 protein. The table includes about 18,000 distinct CDR3 sequences, roughly 60% detected once. The sample consisted of T cells from blood (PBMCs), unsorted or a sorted subset (not recorded which), taken before or after yellow fever vaccination (not recorded which). The receptor source for this set is a woman between 18 and 29 years old who received the yellow fever vaccine.

The V call is TRBV28, the J call TRBJ2-7; the D gene is possibly TRBD2 (5 bases). The CDR3 length is 14 residues. V was shortened by 4 bases and J by 5 bases, with 15 bases between the two germline ends. Germline V lookup: CDR1 MDHEN, CDR2 SYDVKM. CDR3 amino acids: CASSSPRRSDEQYV. CDR3 DNA sequence: TGTGCCAGCAGTTCCCCCAGGAGGAGCGACGAGCAGTACGTC.

The rearrangement joins TRBV27 to TRBJ2-1; D not certain. The ends were cut back, 5 bases at V and 0 bases at J, with 5 bases in the middle. The CDR3 sequence is 13 residues long. Per germline, CDR1 MNHEY and CDR2 SMNVEV (reference sequence). CDR3 sequence reads: CASSLSSYNEQFF. The DNA for the CDR3 is TGTGCCAGCAGTCTAAGCTCCTACAATGAGCAGTTCTTC.

This clonotype was detected a few times. This chain uses TRBV20-1 with TRBJ2-5; 9 bases agree with TRBD2. The CDR3 covers 16 residues. Trimming at V came to 0 bases and at J to 4 bases, leaving 9 bases not matched to a gene. CDR1 DFQATT and CDR2 SNEGSKA come from the germline V gene (reference sequence). The CDR3 DNA follows: TGCAGTGCTAGAGATCTTACTAGCGGGCCCTTAGAGACCCAGTACTTC. Translating gives CSARDLTSGPLETQYF.

CDR3 protein: CASRWSTATYGYTF. In nucleotides, the CDR3 is TGTGCCAGCAGATGGTCAACAGCTACGTATGGCTACACCTTC. The chain recombines TRBV12-3 or TRBV12-4 with TRBJ1-2; D gene ambiguous. The V and J ends lost 6 bases and 5 bases respectively, with 16 bases between them. The CDR3 is made up of 14 amino acids.

The chain joins TRBV13 to TRBJ2-1; 11 positions match TRBD2. CDR3 size: 16 residues. Germline V gene sequence: CDR1 PRHDT, CDR2 FYEKMQ (reference sequence). V lost 5 bases and J lost 2; bases outside the gene matches: 5. CDR3 protein: CASSGPTSGAYNEQFF. CDR3 in DNA: TGTGCCAGCAGCGGGCCGACTAGCGGGGCCTACAATGAGCAGTTCTTC.

The V and J genes are TRBV6-1 and TRBJ2-7, with D tentatively TRBD2 (6 bases). CDR1 is MNHNS, CDR2 SASEGT, per germline. The CDR3 sequence is 15 residues long. The ends were cut back, 5 bases at V and 2 bases at J, with 16 bases in the middle. CDR3: CASSTWGAGTYEQYV. The CDR3 coding sequence is TGTGCCAGCAGTACCTGGGGCGCGGGGACCTACGAGCAGTACGTC.

The chain employs TRBV20-1 and TRBJ2-5, with 9 bases that match TRBD1. This CDR3 region has 13 residues. Per germline, CDR1 DFQATT and CDR2 SNEGSKA (reference sequence). V was clipped by 6 bases and J by 3 bases; unmatched bases: 5. The DNA of the CDR3 is TGCAGTGCCACCGGGACAGGGAAAGAGACCCAGTACTTC. Its translation is CSATGTGKETQYF.

The sample holds a few counts of this clonotype. The gene calls are TRBV4-1 and TRBJ2-7; no clear D gene. The CDR3 extends over 16 amino acids. V gave up 0 bases and J gave up 5 bases, with 17 bases separating them. In germline, CDR1 is MGHRA, CDR2 YSYEKL. CDR3 protein: CASSQDLLLIGNEQYF. The CDR3 DNA is TGCGCCAGCAGCCAAGATTTACTCCTAATAGGGAACGAGCAGTACTTC.

The chain employs TRBV10-3 and TRBJ2-7; D unresolved. V lost 0 bases and J lost 1, with 10 bases in between. The CDR3 totals 15 residues. Germline CDR1 ENHRY, CDR2 SYGVKD. CDR3 nucleotide sequence: TGTGCCATCAGTGAGTCGAGCGTAGGATCCTACGAGCAGTACTTC. This translates into CAISESSVGSYEQYF.

This rearrangement joins TRBV2 to TRBJ2-1; TRBD2 matches 7 bases. The CDR3 length is 15 residues. V lost 2 bases, J lost 2 bases, and 3 bases stayed unmatched. The germline V gene has CDR1 SNHLY and CDR2 FYNNEI. The CDR3 spells CASSELGGTYNEQFF. CDR3 nucleotide sequence: TGTGCCAGCAGTGAATTGGGGGGGACCTACAATGAGCAGTTCTTC.

The chain employs TRBV18 and TRBJ2-6; possibly TRBD1 or TRBD2 for D (5 bases each). This CDR3 has 17 amino acids. Germline-derived CDR1 and CDR2 are KGHSH and LQKENI. Trimming cost V 2 bases and J 2 bases, with 13 bases left between them. CDR3 DNA sequence: TGTGCCAGCTCACCAACCGGGGCCCGTACTGGGGCCAACGTCCTGACTTTC. Translating gives CASSPTGARTGANVLTF.

V usage is TRBV20-1 and J usage is TRBJ1-1; D call uncertain. CDR1 and CDR2 from the germline V gene are DFQATT and SNEGSKA (reference sequence). Trimming removed 5 bases at V and 3 bases at J, with 10 bases between. The CDR3 extends over 12 amino acids. CDR3 in amino acids: CSAPSGHTEAFF. The CDR3, as DNA: TGCAGTGCTCCCTCTGGGCACACTGAAGCTTTCTTT.

The chain is built from TRBV28 and TRBJ2-7, with D possibly TRBD1 on 6 matching bases. CDR1 is MDHEN, CDR2 SYDVKM, per germline. This CDR3 is 12 amino acids long. V lost 4 bases and J lost 4, with 8 bases in between. CDR3 protein: CASSSGVYEQYF. In DNA form, the CDR3 reads TGTGCCAGCAGTTCAGGGGTTTACGAGCAGTACTTC.

The chain joins TRBV2 to TRBJ1-3; D unresolved. V was cut by 11 bases and J by 2 bases, with 10 bases left in between. The CDR3 sequence is 12 residues long. Looked up from germline, CDR1 is SNHLY and CDR2 is FYNNEI. CDR3 in DNA: TGTGCCGGGAGGGAAACTGGAAACACCATATATTTT. Its translation is CAGRETGNTIYF. Full variable domain (rest looked up from reference TRBV2 and TRBJ1-3): EPEVTQTPSHQVTQMGQEVILRCVPISNHLYFYWYRQILGQKVEFLVSFYNNEISEKSEIFDDQFSVERPDGSNFTLKIRSTKLEDSAMYFCAGRETGNTIYFGEGSWLTVV.